These 18 T cell receptor beta chains originate from one sample sequenced in a study of blood T cell repertoires in COVID-19. The assay was immunoSEQ multiplex PCR, and TCRdb's table has in-frame clones only and misses some. The data contain about 200,000 clones, around 80% of them seen just once; the ten biggest clones take up less than 20%. Sequenced sample: peripheral blood. Receptors originate from a human donor in a cohort sampled during active COVID-19.

This clone was recorded once. The chain has TRBV28 and TRBJ1-4, with TRBD1 matching over 7 bases. CDR1 is MDHEN and CDR2 is SYDVKM in the germline V gene. Trimming removed 6 bases from V and 8 bases from J; junction bases left unmatched: 9. The CDR3 spans 14 residues. The CDR3 protein is CASSTLTGTEKLFF. The CDR3 DNA sequence: TGTGCCAGCAGCACATTGACAGGGACGGAAAAACTGTTTTTT.

This clone was observed once. An end of the junction does not agree with germline; a read error may underlie this. The chain carries TRBV19 and TRBJ1-2; D unresolved. The CDR3 loop spans 17 amino acids. Per the germline V gene, CDR1 is LNHDA and CDR2 is SQIVND (reference sequence). The CDR3: CASSPGFSKFISPEAHF. DNA for the CDR3: TGTGCCAGTAGCCCGGGATTCTCCAAATTCATCTCGCCGGAAGCCCACTTC. Together with reference TRBV19 and TRBJ1-2, the CDR3 gives the full variable domain: DGGITQSPKYLFRKEGQNVTLSCEQNLNHDAMYWYRQDPGQGLRLIYYSQIVNDFQKGDIAEGYSVSREKKESFPLTVTSAQKNPTAFYLCASSPGFSKFISPEAHFGSGTRLTVV.

This chain uses TRBV5-1 with TRBJ2-1, with TRBD2 matching over 8 bases. V was pared by 5 bases and J by 6 bases, with 4 bases of the junction left unmatched. CDR3 length: 13 residues. Germline CDR1 and CDR2: SGHRS and YFSETQ. The CDR3 protein is CASSPGGPNEQFF. The CDR3 nucleotides are TGCGCCAGCAGTCCGGGGGGGCCCAATGAGCAGTTCTTC.

This clone occurred once. The rearrangement links TRBV28 to TRBJ2-1; tentatively, D is TRBD1 (6 bases). The CDR3 covers 15 residues. V dropped 8 bases and J dropped 2 bases, with 16 bases sitting between them. Germline CDR1 reads MDHEN; CDR2 reads SYDVKM. Here the CDR3 reads CASLAGTNPYNEQFF. The CDR3 nucleotides read TGTGCCAGCTTGGCAGGGACAAACCCCTACAATGAGCAGTTCTTC.

This clone was seen more than once but under ten times. The chain is built from TRBV2 and TRBJ1-5, with TRBD1 matching over 7 bases. With V trimmed by 7 bases and J by 0 bases, 9 bases remained unmatched. The CDR3 length is 16 residues. Germline V gives CDR1 SNHLY, CDR2 FYNNEI. Here the CDR3 reads CASKGRDSNSNQPQHF. The DNA for the CDR3 is TGTGCCAGCAAGGGTCGGGACAGCAATAGCAATCAGCCCCAGCATTTT.

This clone was counted only a few times. The chain uses TRBV3-1 (or the pseudogene TRBV3-2) and TRBJ2-1, with D tentatively TRBD1 (5 bases). There are 12 residues in the CDR3. Trimming shortened V by 1 base and J by 15 bases, and 13 bases separated the two germline ends. Per the germline V gene, CDR1 is LGHDT and CDR2 is YNNKEL (reference sequence). CDR3 amino acids: CASSQVRDRPFF. The CDR3 DNA follows: TGTGCCAGCAGCCAAGTCAGGGATCGGCCGTTCTTC.

The chain has TRBV12-5 and TRBJ1-4, with 10 bases aligning to TRBD1. Germline V CDR1 and CDR2: LGHNT, FRNRAP. This CDR3 is 17 amino acids long. The V gene end was trimmed by 1 base and the J gene end by 2 bases; junction bases not matched to a gene: 4. CDR3 sequence (DNA): TGTGCTAGTGGTTTGGGACAGGGGGCTGTGACTAATGAAAAACTGTTTTTT. It yields the protein CASGLGQGAVTNEKLFF.

The chain recombines TRBV5-1 with TRBJ2-1; TRBD2 matches 12 bases. Trimming removed 2 bases from V and 8 bases from J; junction bases left unmatched: 8. The CDR3 contains 16 residues. The V gene's germline CDR1 is SGHRS and CDR2 YFSETQ. Written as DNA, the CDR3 is TGCGCCAGCAGCTTACCAGGACTAGCGGGATTGCATGAGCAGTTCTTC. This gives the protein CASSLPGLAGLHEQFF.

The chain combines TRBV5-1 with TRBJ2-7, with TRBD2 as a possible D gene (6 bases). The CDR3 loop spans 15 amino acids. Looked up from germline, CDR1 is SGHRS and CDR2 is YFSETQ. V lost 7 bases and J lost 3, with 20 bases in between. As DNA, the CDR3 is TGCGCCAGCGAAGAGACCGGGACTGGGAACTACGAGCAGTACTTC. It is translated as CASEETGTGNYEQYF.

The rearrangement links TRBV19 to TRBJ2-3, with 8 bases matching TRBD2. With V trimmed by 7 bases and J by 2 bases, 8 bases remained unmatched. Germline values: CDR1 LNHDA, CDR2 SQIVND (reference sequence). This CDR3 has 15 residues. The CDR3 loop is CASKRSGSLTDTQYF. The CDR3 coding sequence is TGTGCCAGTAAAAGGAGCGGGAGCCTCACAGATACGCAGTATTTT.

This clone was picked up one time. The chain joins TRBV20-1 to TRBJ1-6; the D is unclear. V lost 3 bases and J 7 bases, leaving 13 bases between the germline ends. From germline, CDR1 is DFQATT and CDR2 SNEGSKA (reference sequence). The CDR3 contains 14 residues. CDR3 amino acids: CSASGSDPNSPLHF. Written as DNA, the CDR3 is TGCAGTGCTAGTGGTTCAGATCCCAATTCACCCCTCCACTTT.

The chain joins TRBV5-4 to TRBJ1-1; TRBD1 might be the D (5 bases). Germline CDR1 reads SGHNT; CDR2 reads YYREEE (reference sequence). The CDR3 runs 13 residues. V shed 0 bases and J shed 10 bases, with 13 bases lying between them. For the CDR3, the DNA is TGTGCCAGCAGCTTGGCTGGCGGGGCGGGAGCTTTCTTT. It yields the protein CASSLAGGAGAFF.

J is TRBJ2-3 and V is TRBV5-1; tentative D call: TRBD2 (7 bases). Per germline, CDR1 SGHRS and CDR2 YFSETQ. V was clipped by 1 base and J by 6 bases, with 12 bases between them. The CDR3 consists of 14 residues. This CDR3 reads CASSLWGGRDTQYF. The DNA of the CDR3 is TGCGCCAGCAGCTTGTGGGGGGGCCGGGATACGCAGTATTTT. The variable domain in full, completed from reference TRBV5-1 and TRBJ2-3, reads KAGVTQTPRYLIKTRGQQVTLSCSPISGHRSVSWYQQTPGQGLQFLFEYFSETQRNKGNFPGRFSGRQFSNSRSEMNVSTLELGDSALYLCASSLWGGRDTQYFGPGTRLTVL.

The chain has TRBV19 and TRBJ1-6; D ambiguous. CDR3 length: 13 residues. V was cut by 8 bases and J by 7 bases, with 12 bases left in between. In germline, CDR1 is LNHDA, CDR2 SQIVND (reference sequence). CDR3 nucleotide sequence: TGTGCCAGTGCCCGGAGAGAAAATTCACCCCTCCACTTT. Protein sequence: CASARRENSPLHF.

The rearrangement uses TRBV27 and TRBJ1-6; no reliable D call. In germline, CDR1 is MNHEY, CDR2 SMNVEV (reference sequence). The ends were cut back, 5 bases at V and 13 bases at J, with 15 bases in the middle. This CDR3 contains 13 residues. CDR3: CASSPGLVAPLHF. CDR3 bases: TGTGCCAGCAGTCCCGGACTCGTGGCGCCCCTCCACTTT.

The rearrangement links TRBV6-5 to TRBJ2-3, with 8 nucleotides matching TRBD1. There are 14 residues in the CDR3. J gave up 3 bases and V 4 bases, and 3 bases lay outside the gene matches. Germline CDR1 and CDR2: MNHEY and SVGAGI. The CDR3 nucleotides read TGTGCCAGCAGTTTCGACAGGGGTACAGATACGCAGTATTTT. The encoded protein is CASSFDRGTDTQYF.

This chain links TRBV2 with TRBJ1-1; maybe TRBD1 (5 bases). This CDR3 is built from 14 residues. The V gene lost 6 bases and the J gene lost 6 bases, with 17 bases spanning the gap. Germline values: CDR1 SNHLY, CDR2 FYNNEI. As DNA, the CDR3 is TGTGCCAGCAGCGTCGCCGGGGGGAGTTCTGAAGCTTTCTTT. It specifies CASSVAGGSSEAFF. Full variable domain (remainder filled in from reference TRBV2 and TRBJ1-1): EPEVTQTPSHQVTQMGQEVILRCVPISNHLYFYWYRQILGQKVEFLVSFYNNEISEKSEIFDDQFSVERPDGSNFTLKIRSTKLEDSAMYFCASSVAGGSSEAFFGQGTRLTVV.

This chain uses TRBV2 with TRBJ1-1, with D tentatively TRBD1 (6 bases). V lost 7 bases and J lost 0, with 12 bases in between. The CDR3 is 14 amino acids. Germline V gives CDR1 SNHLY, CDR2 FYNNEI. The CDR3 DNA is TGTGCCAGCAAAGCCGGGACATTGAACACTGAAGCTTTCTTT. Residues: CASKAGTLNTEAFF.